This TCR beta chain was captured in a study of neoadjuvant anti-PD-1 for oral cavity cancer. Study summary: Most patients had three to four biweekly doses of 3 mg/kg nivolumab before resection. Patients without progression got a fourth dose around day 43.

Most PBMC samples had about 520 ng input DNA in six replicates. Clones were sequenced by immunoSEQ multiplex PCR, and TCRdb holds only the in-frame ones, with some missing. The sample contains 12,000 to 15,000 clones, 65% to 80% of which appear only once. With 3 bases removed from V and 8 bases from J, the gap between germline ends came to 13 bases. This CDR3 comprises 13 residues. Germline V gene lookup returns CDR1 LNHDA and CDR2 SQIVND (reference sequence). These newly diagnosed stage II-IVA oral cavity squamous cell carcinoma patients had no prior systemic or radiation treatment. The V call is TRBV19, the J call TRBJ1-2; D call uncertain. The sequencing used PBMCs, collected before nivolumab (anti-PD-1) treatment. The receptor's source is a person between 40 and 80 years old with oral cavity squamous cell carcinoma. The CDR3 nucleotides read TGTGCCAGTAGTATGGACTGGTCGGGCGGCTACACCTTC. Translating it yields CASSMDWSGGYTF.